The 28 T cell receptor beta chains presented below share a single source sample, sequenced in a study of cytomegalovirus exposure and HLA in healthy donors. Vbeta (60) and Jbeta (13) primers were used in the PCR. Data came from immunoSEQ multiplex PCR; TCRdb stores just in-frame clones and leaves some out. The sample records roughly 180,000 clones, more than 70% being singletons. What was sequenced was PBMCs. The source of these receptors is a man aged 30 to 45 in good health and CMV-seronegative.

This chain joins TRBV19 and TRBJ2-1; 8 positions match TRBD2. This CDR3 contains 15 residues. Germline values: CDR1 LNHDA, CDR2 SQIVND (reference sequence). V shed 5 bases and J 6 bases; nucleotides not matched to a gene: 9. DNA of the CDR3: TGTGCCAGTAGTTTCCAAATCACTAGCGGCAATGAGCAGTTCTTC. Encoded protein: CASSFQITSGNEQFF.

This chain joins TRBV11-3 and TRBJ1-3, with unresolved D. Germline V CDR1 and CDR2: SGHNT, YENEEA. This CDR3 region has 14 residues. Trimming removed 3 bases from V and 4 bases from J, with 10 bases in between. The CDR3 bases are TGTGCCAGCAGCTTTACAGCTTCAGGAAACACCATATATTTT. Protein: CASSFTASGNTIYF.

The J gene is TRBJ1-2, the V gene TRBV27; no clear D. The germline gives CDR1 MNHEY, CDR2 SMNVEV (reference sequence). The V end lost 8 bases, the J end lost 6 bases, and 16 bases lay between the germline ends. The CDR3 extends over 13 amino acids. CDR3 protein: CASRIGVSNGYTF. The CDR3 DNA is TGTGCCAGCCGTATCGGGGTTTCGAATGGCTACACCTTC.

The rearrangement joins TRBV19 to TRBJ1-2, with 10 bases that match TRBD1. The CDR3 length is 15 residues. CDR1 and CDR2 from the germline V gene are LNHDA and SQIVND (reference sequence). J lost 4 bases, V lost 9 bases, and 11 bases had no gene match. The CDR3 nucleotides read TGTGCCAGCAGACTAACGGACAGGGGGGTCTATGGCTACACCTTC. It translates to CASRLTDRGVYGYTF. The whole variable domain, filled in from reference TRBV19 and TRBJ1-2, reads DGGITQSPKYLFRKEGQNVTLSCEQNLNHDAMYWYRQDPGQGLRLIYYSQIVNDFQKGDIAEGYSVSREKKESFPLTVTSAQKNPTAFYLCASRLTDRGVYGYTFGSGTRLTVV.

The chain joins TRBV5-1 to TRBJ2-7; perhaps TRBD2 as D (6 bases). V was cut by 4 bases and J by 3 bases, with 11 bases left in between. Germline CDR1 SGHRS, CDR2 YFSETQ. The CDR3 runs to 13 residues. The chain's CDR3 is CASSGTGVYEQYF. CDR3 DNA: TGCGCCAGCAGCGGCACGGGAGTCTACGAGCAGTACTTC.

This rearrangement joins TRBV5-1 to TRBJ1-1; 7 positions agree with TRBD1. The CDR3 consists of 15 residues. Per the germline V gene, CDR1 is SGHRS and CDR2 is YFSETQ. V gave up 6 bases and J gave up 0 bases; unmatched junction bases: 8. CDR3 in DNA: TGCGCCAGCAACGACCCGGGACAGATGAACACTGAAGCTTTCTTT. It codes for CASNDPGQMNTEAFF. The full variable domain, completed using reference TRBV5-1 and TRBJ1-1, is KAGVTQTPRYLIKTRGQQVTLSCSPISGHRSVSWYQQTPGQGLQFLFEYFSETQRNKGNFPGRFSGRQFSNSRSEMNVSTLELGDSALYLCASNDPGQMNTEAFFGQGTRLTVV.

This chain uses TRBV7-2 with TRBJ1-4, with 8 positions matching TRBD1. V trimming: 5 bases; J trimming: 4 bases; junction bases outside the gene matches: 6. The length of the CDR3 is 15 residues. Germline V CDR1 and CDR2: SGHTA, FQGNSA. The CDR3 loop is CASSPQGALNEKLFF. CDR3 nucleotide sequence: TGTGCCAGCAGCCCCCAGGGGGCGCTTAATGAAAAACTGTTTTTT.

The chain is built from TRBV2 and TRBJ2-7, with 10 bases that match TRBD1. V shed 6 bases and J 3 bases; nucleotides not matched to a gene: 5. The CDR3 spans 14 residues. Germline values: CDR1 SNHLY, CDR2 FYNNEI. The CDR3, as DNA: TGTGCCAGCAGAAGTGGACAGGGGGTCTACGAGCAGTACTTC. This encodes CASRSGQGVYEQYF.

V gene TRBV5-1 combines with J gene TRBJ1-1; D is perhaps TRBD1 (6 bases). This CDR3 spans 16 amino acids. Germline values: CDR1 SGHRS, CDR2 YFSETQ. The V end was cut by 3 bases, the J end by 0 bases, with 15 bases between. CDR3: CASSSPRGSVNTEAFF. CDR3 in DNA: TGCGCCAGCAGCTCTCCCAGGGGATCGGTGAACACTGAAGCTTTCTTT.

The gene calls are TRBV5-8 and TRBJ2-7; 10 bases align to TRBD1. Germline CDR1 and CDR2: SGHTS and YDEGEE. CDR3 size: 14 residues. V was pared by 2 bases and J by 5 bases, with 4 bases of the junction left unmatched. The chain's CDR3 is CASSFRQGANEQYF. CDR3 sequence (DNA): TGTGCCAGCAGCTTCCGACAGGGGGCAAACGAGCAGTACTTC. The full variable domain, completed using reference TRBV5-8 and TRBJ2-7, is EAGVTQSPTHLIKTRGQQATLRCSPISGHTSVYWYQQALGLGLQFLLWYDEGEERNRGNFPPRFSGRQFPNYSSELNVNALELEDSALYLCASSFRQGANEQYFGPGTRLTVT.

The J gene is TRBJ2-5, the V gene TRBV13; D is unresolved. CDR1 and CDR2 (germline): PRHDT, FYEKMQ (reference sequence). This CDR3 is 17 amino acids long. V shed 3 bases and J shed 2 bases, with 19 bases lying between them. The CDR3 is CASSFFTARDGQETQYF. CDR3 bases: TGTGCCAGCAGCTTCTTTACAGCCAGAGATGGACAAGAGACCCAGTACTTC.

The V gene is TRBV7-7, the J gene TRBJ2-1; D is unclear. The CDR3 runs 15 residues. CDR1 is SSHAT and CDR2 is FNYEAQ in the germline V gene (reference sequence). The V gene lost 5 bases and the J gene lost 3 bases, with 14 bases spanning the gap. The CDR3 region has the DNA TGTGCCAGCAGCCCCCCTTTGCGTCGCTACAATGAGCAGTTCTTC. It encodes CASSPPLRRYNEQFF.

The chain joins TRBV7-8 to TRBJ2-7; D is undetermined. This CDR3 has 13 amino acids. Germline V gene lookup returns CDR1 SGHVS and CDR2 FQNEAQ. V was cut by 1 base and J by 2 bases, with 6 bases left in between. CDR3 sequence reads: CASSLVRTYEQYF. The CDR3 DNA reads TGTGCCAGCAGCTTAGTCAGGACCTACGAGCAGTACTTC.

This chain connects TRBV6-9 to TRBJ1-2, with TRBD1 matching over 9 bases. Trimming removed 7 bases from V and 8 bases from J; junction bases left unmatched: 11. Germline V gives CDR1 MNHGY, CDR2 SVAAGI. The CDR3 is 14 residues long. CDR3 sequence (DNA): TGTGCCAGCAATGTTGACAGGGGGGCTGAAGGCTACACCTTC. This translates into CASNVDRGAEGYTF.

V gene TRBV5-1 combines with J gene TRBJ2-3; D unresolved. The CDR3 length is 15 residues. Trimming pared 4 bases from V and 0 bases from J, leaving 12 bases between. Germline CDR1 is SGHRS and CDR2 is YFSETQ. CDR3 residues: CASSLSRPSTDTQYF. CDR3 coding DNA: TGCGCCAGCAGCCTCTCCAGGCCTAGCACAGATACGCAGTATTTT. The whole variable domain, filled in from reference TRBV5-1 and TRBJ2-3, reads KAGVTQTPRYLIKTRGQQVTLSCSPISGHRSVSWYQQTPGQGLQFLFEYFSETQRNKGNFPGRFSGRQFSNSRSEMNVSTLELGDSALYLCASSLSRPSTDTQYFGPGTRLTVL.

This rearrangement joins TRBV6-5 to TRBJ2-1; possible D gene TRBD2, 5 bases. The germline V gene encodes CDR1 MNHEY and CDR2 SVGAGI. This CDR3 has 15 amino acids. Trimming took off 2 bases at V and 4 bases at J, with 12 bases between the two ends. CDR3 sequence (DNA): TGTGCCAGCAGTTACGGCTTAGCGAATTACAATGAGCAGTTCTTC. Translated: CASSYGLANYNEQFF.

The rearrangement links TRBV2 to TRBJ2-5; 8 nucleotides align to TRBD2. The germline V gene has CDR1 SNHLY and CDR2 FYNNEI. V dropped 8 bases and J dropped 4; count of bases not matched to a gene: 9. This CDR3 region has 14 residues. The CDR3 region is CASCGGGRAETQYF. For the CDR3, the DNA is TGTGCCAGCTGTGGCGGGGGGCGCGCAGAGACCCAGTACTTC.

The CDR3 sequence is CASGSGLAGGFNEQFF. For the CDR3, the DNA is TGTGCCAGCGGTTCGGGACTAGCGGGGGGTTTCAATGAGCAGTTCTTC. The chain employs TRBV6-5 and TRBJ2-1; 15 bases are shared with TRBD2. The V and J ends lost 8 bases and 6 bases, in that order; junction bases with no gene match: 8. This CDR3 is 16 amino acids long. Germline-derived CDR1 and CDR2 are MNHEY and SVGAGI.

This chain joins TRBV9 and TRBJ2-1; 14 bases fit TRBD2. The germline V gene encodes CDR1 SGDLS and CDR2 YYNGEE. The junction had 13 bases not matched to a gene; V was cut back by 0 bases and J by 8 bases. The CDR3 extends over 19 amino acids. CDR3: CASSVAGQRTSGRFDEQFF. CDR3 in DNA: TGTGCCAGCAGCGTAGCCGGACAGAGGACTAGCGGGAGGTTTGATGAGCAGTTCTTC.

This CDR3 is CASSLDTDSPLHF. CDR3 nucleotides: TGCGCCAGCAGCTTGGATACGGATTCACCCCTCCACTTT. The gene calls are TRBV5-1 and TRBJ1-6, with D unclear. Germline CDR1 is SGHRS and CDR2 is YFSETQ. This CDR3 contains 13 residues. V lost 0 bases, J lost 8 bases, and 6 bases lay in between.

The DNA of the CDR3 is TGTGCCAGCAGCAGGGGTACAAATAATTCACCCCTCCACTTT. Protein product: CASSRGTNNSPLHF. The chain carries TRBV9 and TRBJ1-6, with TRBD1 as a possible D gene (5 bases). With 4 bases removed from V and 5 bases from J, the gap between germline ends came to 10 bases. Germline loops: CDR1 SGDLS, CDR2 YYNGEE. The CDR3 spans 14 residues.

The rearrangement joins TRBV4-3 to TRBJ1-6; D remains ambiguous. Germline V gene data show CDR1 as LGHNA and CDR2 as YSLEER. CDR3 length equals 16 residues. The V end was cut by 0 bases, the J end by 5 bases, with 11 bases between. CDR3 region: CASSQELAVNNSPLHF. CDR3 DNA sequence: TGCGCCAGCAGCCAAGAGTTGGCAGTAAATAATTCACCCCTCCACTTT.

The genes are TRBV2 and TRBJ2-7; D is perhaps TRBD1 (5 bases). CDR3 length equals 14 residues. CDR1 is SNHLY and CDR2 is FYNNEI in the germline V gene. V was clipped by 4 bases and J by 2 bases, with 12 bases between them. For the CDR3, the DNA is TGTGCCAGCAGTGTCGAACAGGTGACCTACGAGCAGTACTTC. It yields the protein CASSVEQVTYEQYF.

The CDR3 region is CASSTRPTGEGGNTIYF. CDR3 in DNA: TGCGCCAGCAGCACCCGCCCGACAGGGGAGGGTGGAAACACCATATATTTT. The chain couples TRBV5-1 to TRBJ1-3, with 8 bases lining up with TRBD1. The germline gives CDR1 SGHRS, CDR2 YFSETQ. V lost 4 bases and J lost 3; bases outside the gene matches: 12. This CDR3 region has 17 residues.

This clone was picked up one time. The same CDR3 can be traced to other DNA sequences in this sample. The chain has TRBV30 and TRBJ1-4; D is undetermined. From germline, CDR1 is GTSNPN and CDR2 SVGIG (reference sequence). This CDR3 is 16 amino acids long. Trimming shortened V by 1 base and J by 8 bases, and 20 bases separated the two germline ends. The CDR3: CAWSAPSEEFSEKLFF. The DNA for the CDR3 is TGTGCCTGGAGTGCCCCCTCAGAGGAGTTCAGCGAAAAACTGTTTTTT.

V is TRBV4-3 and J is TRBJ2-3; 7 bases match TRBD1. Germline V lookup: CDR1 LGHNA, CDR2 YSLEER. After removal of 0 bases from V and 2 bases from J, the junction contained 8 bases not matched to a gene. This CDR3 contains 17 residues. Written as DNA, the CDR3 is TGCGCCAGCAGCCAAGATGAAATAGACAGGGACACAGATACGCAGTATTTT. It encodes CASSQDEIDRDTDTQYF.

This clone has a single count. One end of the junction does not line up with germline, which may come from a read error. The chain uses TRBV4-3 and TRBJ1-1; a weak D match, TRBD1 (6 bases). Germline V gene lookup returns CDR1 LGHNA and CDR2 YSLEER. The CDR3 loop spans 15 amino acids. CDR3 protein: CASSLFRGGDTKAFF. CDR3 sequence (DNA): TGCGCCAGCAGCCTTTTTAGGGGAGGGGACACTAAAGCTTTCTTT.

The gene calls are TRBV29-1 and TRBJ2-7, with D perhaps TRBD1 (5 bases). V was cut by 0 bases and J by 3 bases, with 9 bases left in between. CDR1 SQVTM and CDR2 ANQGSEA come from the germline V gene. This CDR3 is built from 13 residues. CDR3 in amino acids: CSVEDRVSYEQYF. In DNA form, the CDR3 reads TGCAGCGTTGAAGACAGGGTAAGCTACGAGCAGTACTTC.